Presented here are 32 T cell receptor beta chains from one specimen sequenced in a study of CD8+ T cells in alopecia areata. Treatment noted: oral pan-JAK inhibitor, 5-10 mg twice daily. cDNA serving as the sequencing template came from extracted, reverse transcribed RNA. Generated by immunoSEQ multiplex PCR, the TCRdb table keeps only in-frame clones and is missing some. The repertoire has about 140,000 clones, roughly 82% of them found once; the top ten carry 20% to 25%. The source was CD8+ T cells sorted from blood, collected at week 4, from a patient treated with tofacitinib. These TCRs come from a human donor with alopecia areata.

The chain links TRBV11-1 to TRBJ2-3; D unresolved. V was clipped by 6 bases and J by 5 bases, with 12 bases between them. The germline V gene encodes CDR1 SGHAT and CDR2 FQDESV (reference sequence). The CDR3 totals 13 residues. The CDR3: CASSPPDVDTQYF. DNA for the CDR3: TGTGCCAGCAGTCCTCCGGACGTAGATACGCAGTATTTT.

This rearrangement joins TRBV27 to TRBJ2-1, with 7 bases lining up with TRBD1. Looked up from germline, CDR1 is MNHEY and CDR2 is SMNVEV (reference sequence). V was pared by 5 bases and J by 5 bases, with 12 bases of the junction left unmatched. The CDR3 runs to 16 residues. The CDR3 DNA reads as TGTGCCAGCAGTCTCTACCGGGACAGACCTAACAATGAGCAGTTCTTC. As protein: CASSLYRDRPNNEQFF.

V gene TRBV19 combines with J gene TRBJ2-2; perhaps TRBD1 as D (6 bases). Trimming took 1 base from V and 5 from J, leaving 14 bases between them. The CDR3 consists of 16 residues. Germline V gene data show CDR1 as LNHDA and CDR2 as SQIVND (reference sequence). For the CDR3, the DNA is TGTGCCAGTAGTATAGGAACAGGGATAGGAACCGGGGAGCTGTTTTTT. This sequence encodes CASSIGTGIGTGELFF.

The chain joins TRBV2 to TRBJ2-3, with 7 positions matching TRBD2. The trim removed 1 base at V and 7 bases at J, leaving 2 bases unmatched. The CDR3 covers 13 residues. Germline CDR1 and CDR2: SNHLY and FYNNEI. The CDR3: CASSEEGGNTQYF. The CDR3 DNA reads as TGTGCCAGCAGTGAAGAGGGAGGGAATACGCAGTATTTT.

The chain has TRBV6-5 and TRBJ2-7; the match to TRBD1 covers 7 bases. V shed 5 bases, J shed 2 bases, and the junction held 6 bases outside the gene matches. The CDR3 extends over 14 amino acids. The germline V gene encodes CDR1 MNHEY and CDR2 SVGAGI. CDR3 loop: CASSNRGFPYEQYF. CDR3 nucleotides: TGTGCCAGCAGTAACAGGGGATTCCCCTACGAGCAGTACTTC.

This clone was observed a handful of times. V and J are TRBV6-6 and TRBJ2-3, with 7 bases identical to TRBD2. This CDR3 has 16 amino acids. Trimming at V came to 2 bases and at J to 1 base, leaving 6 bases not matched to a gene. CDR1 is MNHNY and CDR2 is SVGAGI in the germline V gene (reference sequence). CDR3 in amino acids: CASSYGGEGGTDTQYF. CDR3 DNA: TGTGCCAGCAGTTACGGGGGGGAGGGCGGCACAGATACGCAGTATTTT.

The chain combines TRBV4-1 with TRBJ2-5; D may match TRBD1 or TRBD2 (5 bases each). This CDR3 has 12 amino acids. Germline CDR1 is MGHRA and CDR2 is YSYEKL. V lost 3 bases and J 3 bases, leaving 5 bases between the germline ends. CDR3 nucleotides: TGCGCCAGCAGCCAGGGGGAAGAGACCCAGTACTTC. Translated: CASSQGEETQYF.

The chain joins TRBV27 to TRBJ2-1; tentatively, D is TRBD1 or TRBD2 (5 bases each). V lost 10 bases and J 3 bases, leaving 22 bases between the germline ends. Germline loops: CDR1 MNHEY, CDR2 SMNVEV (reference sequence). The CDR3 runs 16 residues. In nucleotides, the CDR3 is TGTGCCACCCTCCCGCGGGTGGGGCTAATCTACAATGAGCAGTTCTTC. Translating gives CATLPRVGLIYNEQFF.

The CDR3 DNA reads as TGTGCCAGCAGCTCGGAGTACCCCTCCTACGAGCAGTACTTC. Its translation is CASSSEYPSYEQYF. V usage is TRBV7-9 and J usage is TRBJ2-7; D not certain. Germline CDR1 SEHNR, CDR2 FQNEAQ (reference sequence). Trimming stripped 4 bases from V and 0 bases from J, with 10 bases between. The CDR3 covers 14 residues.

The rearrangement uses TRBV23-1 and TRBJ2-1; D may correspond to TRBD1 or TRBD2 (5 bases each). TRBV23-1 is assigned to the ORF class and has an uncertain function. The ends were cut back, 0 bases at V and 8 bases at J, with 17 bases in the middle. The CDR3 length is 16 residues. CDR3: CASSQSGPGLLDEQFF. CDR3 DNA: TGCGCCAGCAGTCAATCAGGCCCGGGGCTTCTGGATGAGCAGTTCTTC.

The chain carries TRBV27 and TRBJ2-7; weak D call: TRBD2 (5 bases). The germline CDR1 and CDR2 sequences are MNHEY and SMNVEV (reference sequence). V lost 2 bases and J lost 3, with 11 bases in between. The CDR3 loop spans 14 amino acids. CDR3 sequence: CASSLRLGSYEQYF. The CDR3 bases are TGTGCCAGCAGTTTACGGTTAGGGAGCTACGAGCAGTACTTC.

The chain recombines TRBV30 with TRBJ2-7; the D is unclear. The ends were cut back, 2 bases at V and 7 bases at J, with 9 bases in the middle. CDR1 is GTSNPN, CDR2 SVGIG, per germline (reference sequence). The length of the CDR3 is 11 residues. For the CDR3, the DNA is TGTGCCTGGAGTCCCCCCGGGGAGCAGTACTTC. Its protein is CAWSPPGEQYF. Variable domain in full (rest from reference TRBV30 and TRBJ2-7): SQTIHQWPATLVQPVGSPLSLECTVEGTSNPNLYWYRQAAGRGLQLLFYSVGIGQISSEVPQNLSASRPQDRQFILSSKKLLLSDSGFYLCAWSPPGEQYFGPGTRLTVT.

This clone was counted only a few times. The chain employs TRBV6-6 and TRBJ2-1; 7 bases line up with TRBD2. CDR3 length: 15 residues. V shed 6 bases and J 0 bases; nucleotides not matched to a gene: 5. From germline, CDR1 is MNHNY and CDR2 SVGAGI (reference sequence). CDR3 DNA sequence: TGTGCCAGCAGCAAGCGGGGCAGCTCCTACAATGAGCAGTTCTTC. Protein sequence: CASSKRGSSYNEQFF.

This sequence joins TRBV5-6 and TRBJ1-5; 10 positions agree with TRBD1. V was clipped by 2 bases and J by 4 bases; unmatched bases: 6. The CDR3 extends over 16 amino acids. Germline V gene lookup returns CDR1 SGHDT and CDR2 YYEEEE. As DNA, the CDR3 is TGTGCCAGCAGCTTCCGGGACAGGGGCGCTAATCAGCCCCAGCATTTT. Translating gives CASSFRDRGANQPQHF.

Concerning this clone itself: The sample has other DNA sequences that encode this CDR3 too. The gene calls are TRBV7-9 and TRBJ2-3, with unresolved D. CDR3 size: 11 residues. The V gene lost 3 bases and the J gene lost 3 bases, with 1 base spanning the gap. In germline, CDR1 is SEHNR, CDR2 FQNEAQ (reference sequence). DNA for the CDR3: TGTGCCAGCAGCTTGACAGATACGCAGTATTTT. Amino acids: CASSLTDTQYF.

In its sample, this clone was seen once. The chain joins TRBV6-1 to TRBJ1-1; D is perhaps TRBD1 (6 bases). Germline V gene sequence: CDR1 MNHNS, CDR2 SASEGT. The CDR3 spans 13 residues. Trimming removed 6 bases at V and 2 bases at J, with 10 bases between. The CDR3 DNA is TGTGCCAGCAGAAGGACAGACAACACTGAAGCTTTCTTT. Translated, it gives CASRRTDNTEAFF.

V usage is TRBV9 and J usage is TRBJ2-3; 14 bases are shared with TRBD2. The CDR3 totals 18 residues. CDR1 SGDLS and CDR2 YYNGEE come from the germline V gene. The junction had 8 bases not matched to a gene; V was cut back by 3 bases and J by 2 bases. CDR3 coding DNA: TGTGCCAGCAGCGCCCCGGGACTAGCGGGGGCCCTCACAGATACGCAGTATTTT. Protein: CASSAPGLAGALTDTQYF.

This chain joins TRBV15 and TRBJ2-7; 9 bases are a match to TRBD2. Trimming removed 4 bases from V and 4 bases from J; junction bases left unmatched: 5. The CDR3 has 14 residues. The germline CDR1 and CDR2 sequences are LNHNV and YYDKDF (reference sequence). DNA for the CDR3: TGTGCCACCAGCAAAGGGACTAGCAGGTACGAGCAGTACTTC. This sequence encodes CATSKGTSRYEQYF.

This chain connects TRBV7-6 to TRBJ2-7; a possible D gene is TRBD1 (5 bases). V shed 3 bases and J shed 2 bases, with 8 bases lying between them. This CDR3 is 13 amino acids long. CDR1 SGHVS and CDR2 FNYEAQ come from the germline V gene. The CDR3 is CASSLDITYEQYF. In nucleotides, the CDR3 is TGTGCCAGCAGCTTGGACATAACCTACGAGCAGTACTTC.

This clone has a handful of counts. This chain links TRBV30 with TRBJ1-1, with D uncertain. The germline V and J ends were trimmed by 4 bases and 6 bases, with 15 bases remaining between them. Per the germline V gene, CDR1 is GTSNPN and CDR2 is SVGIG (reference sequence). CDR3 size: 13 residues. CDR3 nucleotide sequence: TGTGCCTGGACCTGGGGAACTTCGGCTGAAGCTTTCTTT. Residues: CAWTWGTSAEAFF.

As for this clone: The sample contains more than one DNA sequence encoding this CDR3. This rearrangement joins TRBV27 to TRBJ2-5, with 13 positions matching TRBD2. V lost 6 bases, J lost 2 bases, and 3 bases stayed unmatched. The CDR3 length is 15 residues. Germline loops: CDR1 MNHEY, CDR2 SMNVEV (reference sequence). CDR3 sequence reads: CASSLLAGGQETQYF. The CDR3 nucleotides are TGTGCCAGCAGCCTACTAGCGGGGGGGCAAGAGACCCAGTACTTC.

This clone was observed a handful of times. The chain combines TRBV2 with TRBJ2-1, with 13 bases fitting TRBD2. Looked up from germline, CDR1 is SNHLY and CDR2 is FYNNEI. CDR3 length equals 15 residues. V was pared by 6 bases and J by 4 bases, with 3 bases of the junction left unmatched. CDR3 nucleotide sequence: TGTGCCAGCAGAACTAGCGGGGGGGCTTACAATGAGCAGTTCTTC. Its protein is CASRTSGGAYNEQFF.

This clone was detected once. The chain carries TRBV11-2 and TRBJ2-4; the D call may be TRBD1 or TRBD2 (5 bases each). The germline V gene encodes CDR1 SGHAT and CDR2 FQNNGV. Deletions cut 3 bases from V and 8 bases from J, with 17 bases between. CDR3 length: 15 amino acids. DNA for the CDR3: TGTGCCAGCAGCTTCACTGTGGGGGATATGGACATTCAGTACTTC. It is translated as CASSFTVGDMDIQYF. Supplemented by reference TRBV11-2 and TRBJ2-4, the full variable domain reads EAGVAQSPRYKIIEKRQSVAFWCNPISGHATLYWYQQILGQGPKLLIQFQNNGVVDDSQLPKDRFSAERLKGVDSTLKIQPAKLEDSAVYLCASSFTVGDMDIQYFGAGTRLSVL.

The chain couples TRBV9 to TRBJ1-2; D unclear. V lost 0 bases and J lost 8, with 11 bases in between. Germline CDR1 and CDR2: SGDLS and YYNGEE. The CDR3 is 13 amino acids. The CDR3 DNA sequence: TGTGCCAGCAGCGTAGTCCCGGAAGGGGGCTACACCTTC. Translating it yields CASSVVPEGGYTF.

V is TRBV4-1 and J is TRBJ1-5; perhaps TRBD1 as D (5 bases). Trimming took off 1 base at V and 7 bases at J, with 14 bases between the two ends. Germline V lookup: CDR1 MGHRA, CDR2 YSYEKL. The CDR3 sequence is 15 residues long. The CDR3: CASSQGDPGGQPQHF. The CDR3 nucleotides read TGCGCCAGCAGCCAAGGGGACCCTGGGGGGCAGCCCCAGCATTTT.

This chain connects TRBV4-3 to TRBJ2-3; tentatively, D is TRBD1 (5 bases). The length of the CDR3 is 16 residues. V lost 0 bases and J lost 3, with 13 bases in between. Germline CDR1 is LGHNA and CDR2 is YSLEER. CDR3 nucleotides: TGCGCCAGCAGCCAAGAAGGGGTGAGTGTGACAGATACGCAGTATTTT. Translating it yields CASSQEGVSVTDTQYF.

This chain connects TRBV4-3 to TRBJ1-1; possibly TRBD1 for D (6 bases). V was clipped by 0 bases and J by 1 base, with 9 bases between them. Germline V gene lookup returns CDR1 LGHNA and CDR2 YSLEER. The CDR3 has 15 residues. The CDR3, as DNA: TGCGCCAGCAGCCAAGATGAACAGGGGAACACTGAAGCTTTCTTT. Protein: CASSQDEQGNTEAFF.

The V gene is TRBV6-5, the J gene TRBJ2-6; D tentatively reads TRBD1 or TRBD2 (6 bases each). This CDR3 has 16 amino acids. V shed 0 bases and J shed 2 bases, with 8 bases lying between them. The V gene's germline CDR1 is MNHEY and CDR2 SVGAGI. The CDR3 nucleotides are TGTGCCAGCAGTTACTCGAGGGGGGCTGGGGCCAACGTCCTGACTTTC. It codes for CASSYSRGAGANVLTF.

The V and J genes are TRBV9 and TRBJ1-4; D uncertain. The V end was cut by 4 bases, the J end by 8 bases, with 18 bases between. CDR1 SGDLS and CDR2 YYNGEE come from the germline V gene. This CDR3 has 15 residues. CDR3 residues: CASSSGGWREEKLFF. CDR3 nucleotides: TGTGCCAGCAGCTCTGGAGGGTGGAGGGAAGAAAAACTGTTTTTT.

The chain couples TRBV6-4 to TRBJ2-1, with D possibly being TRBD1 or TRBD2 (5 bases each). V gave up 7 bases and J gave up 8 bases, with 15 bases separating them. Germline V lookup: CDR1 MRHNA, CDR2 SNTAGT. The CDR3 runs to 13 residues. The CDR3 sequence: CASNTGTSDEQFF. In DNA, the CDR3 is TGTGCCAGCAATACCGGGACCAGCGATGAGCAGTTCTTC.

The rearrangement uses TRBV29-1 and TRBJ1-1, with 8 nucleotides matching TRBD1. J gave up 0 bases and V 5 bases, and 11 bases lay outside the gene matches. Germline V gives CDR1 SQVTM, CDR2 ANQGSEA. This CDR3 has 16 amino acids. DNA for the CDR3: TGCAGCGTTCCTGGACAGGGAAGAGGGCTGAACACTGAAGCTTTCTTT. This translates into CSVPGQGRGLNTEAFF.

The CDR3 is CASSQEASGAAYEQYF. The CDR3 DNA reads as TGTGCCAGCAGCCAAGAGGCTAGCGGGGCGGCCTACGAGCAGTACTTC. V gene TRBV4-2 combines with J gene TRBJ2-7, with 9 bases matching TRBD2. CDR1 LGHNA and CDR2 YNFKEQ come from the germline V gene. Trimming removed 0 bases from V and 2 bases from J; junction bases left unmatched: 5. This CDR3 region has 16 residues.